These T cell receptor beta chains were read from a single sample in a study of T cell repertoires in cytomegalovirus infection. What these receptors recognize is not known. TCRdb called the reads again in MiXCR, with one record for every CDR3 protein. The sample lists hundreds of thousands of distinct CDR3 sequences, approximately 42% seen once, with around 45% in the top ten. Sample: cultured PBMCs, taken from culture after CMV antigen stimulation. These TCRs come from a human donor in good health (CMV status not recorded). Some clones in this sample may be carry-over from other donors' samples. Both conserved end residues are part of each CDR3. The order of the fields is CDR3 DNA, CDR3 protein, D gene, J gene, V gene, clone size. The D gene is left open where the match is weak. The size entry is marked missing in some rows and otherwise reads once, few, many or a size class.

DNA: TGTGCCAGCAGTTTCCGAGGGACAACAAAGGAGCCCCAGCATTTT
CDR3: CASSFRGTTKEPQHF
D: NA
J: TRBJ1-5
V: TRBV12-3/TRBV12-4
size: few

DNA: TGTGCCAGCAGTTACCCGGGCAGGGGGCCGACATGGTCACCCCTCCACTTT
CDR3: CASSYPGRGPTWSPLHF
D: TRBD1
J: TRBJ1-6
V: TRBV6-9
size: NA

DNA: TGTGCCAGCAGCTTAGCCCCCCCGGCCTTCTATAATTCACCCCTCCACTTT
CDR3: CASSLAPPAFYNSPLHF
D: NA
J: TRBJ1-6
V: TRBV7-2
size: few

DNA: TGTGCCAGTGGTCCCCTTACAGATACGCAGTATTTT
CDR3: CASGPLTDTQYF
D: NA
J: TRBJ2-3
V: TRBV6-5
size: NA

DNA: TGTGCCAGCAGTTTGCGAGCGGGGAGAGAGACCCAGTACTTC
CDR3: CASSLRAGRETQYF
D: TRBD2
J: TRBJ2-5
V: TRBV12-3/TRBV12-4
size: once

DNA: TGTGCCAGCCGGTTGAACAGGGGGCTTAAGAACACCGGGGAGCTGTTTTTT
CDR3: CASRLNRGLKNTGELFF
D: TRBD1
J: TRBJ2-2
V: TRBV12-3/TRBV12-4
size: few

DNA: TGTGCCAGCAGCCCTAGGACCCGGGGAGCTTTCTTT
CDR3: CASSPRTRGAFF
D: NA
J: TRBJ1-1
V: TRBV7-2
size: NA

DNA: TGCGCCAGCAGCCAAGGGCAGCCTAACCTTGGCCAAGAGACCCAGTACTTC
CDR3: CASSQGQPNLGQETQYF
D: NA
J: TRBJ2-5
V: TRBV4-3
size: NA

DNA: TGCAGTGCTAGTCAATGGTTCGGGGGGAGCACAGATACGCAGTATTTT
CDR3: CSASQWFGGSTDTQYF
D: TRBD2
J: TRBJ2-3
V: TRBV20-1
size: few

DNA: TGTGCCAGCAGTGAGGGACTAGCGGGGGCCTACGAGCAGTACTTC
CDR3: CASSEGLAGAYEQYF
D: TRBD2
J: TRBJ2-7
V: TRBV2
size: NA

DNA: TGTGCCAGCTCCTTTTACCCGGGGGCTTCGTACAATGAGCAGTTCTTC
CDR3: CASSFYPGASYNEQFF
D: NA
J: TRBJ2-1
V: TRBV2
size: NA

DNA: TGTGCCTGTAACAGGCGACGGGCGTCTGAAGCTTTCTTT
CDR3: CACNRRRASEAFF
D: NA
J: TRBJ1-1
V: TRBV12-3/TRBV12-4
size: few

DNA: TGTGCTAGTGGTTTGCCAACTCCAGGGGCGAGCACCGGGGAGCTGTTTTTT
CDR3: CASGLPTPGASTGELFF
D: NA
J: TRBJ2-2
V: TRBV12-5
size: NA

DNA: TGTGCCAGCACGGCGAATATGAACACTGAAGCTTTCTTT
CDR3: CASTANMNTEAFF
D: NA
J: TRBJ1-1
V: TRBV6-1
size: NA

DNA: TGTGCCAGCACCAGAACAGGGCTGGGCACAGATACGCAGTATTTT
CDR3: CASTRTGLGTDTQYF
D: NA
J: TRBJ2-3
V: TRBV5-6
size: NA

DNA: TGTGCCAGCAGCAGACAGGGGTCGCTCTCCTACGAGCAGTACTTC
CDR3: CASSRQGSLSYEQYF
D: TRBD1
J: TRBJ2-7
V: TRBV7-2
size: NA

DNA: TGCAGTGCATCGGGACTAGCGGGGAAACTCACAGATACGCAGTATTTT
CDR3: CSASGLAGKLTDTQYF
D: TRBD2
J: TRBJ2-3
V: TRBV20-1
size: few